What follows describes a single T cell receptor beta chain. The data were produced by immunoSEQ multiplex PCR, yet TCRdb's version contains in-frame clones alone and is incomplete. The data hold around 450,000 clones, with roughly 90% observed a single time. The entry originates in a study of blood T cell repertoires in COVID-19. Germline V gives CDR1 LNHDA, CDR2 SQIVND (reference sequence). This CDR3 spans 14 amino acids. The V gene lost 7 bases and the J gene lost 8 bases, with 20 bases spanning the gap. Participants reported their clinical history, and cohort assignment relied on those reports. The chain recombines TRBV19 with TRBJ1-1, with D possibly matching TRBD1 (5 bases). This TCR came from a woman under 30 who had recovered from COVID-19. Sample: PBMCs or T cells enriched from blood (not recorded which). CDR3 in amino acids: CASTPDRLSGEAFF. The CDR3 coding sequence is TGTGCCAGTACCCCAGACAGACTTTCTGGGGAAGCTTTCTTT.